Below, 25 T cell receptor beta chains from the same sample are listed, as sequenced in a study of OX40 agonist ivuxolimab in advanced cancers. Profiling relied on immunoSEQ multiplex PCR, and the TCRdb table lists in-frame clones only, not all of them. This table has some 76,000 clones, about 85% appearing once. The sequencing here drew on CD4+ or CD8+ T cells sorted from blood, taken in a trial of the OX40 agonist ivuxolimab. The receptors stem from an adult with an advanced solid tumor such as melanoma, head and neck, liver or kidney cancer.

In nucleotides, the CDR3 is TGCGCCAGCAGCTTAACAGGGAGTGAGCCCCAGCATTTT. Translation: CASSLTGSEPQHF. V and J are TRBV5-1 and TRBJ1-5, with D possibly TRBD1 on 6 matching bases. V lost 2 bases and J lost 8, with 11 bases in between. Germline values: CDR1 SGHRS, CDR2 YFSETQ. CDR3 size: 13 residues.

The genes are TRBV6-1 and TRBJ1-5; D perhaps matches TRBD1 (5 bases). The CDR3 extends over 13 amino acids. The V and J ends lost 3 bases and 8 bases respectively, with 11 bases between them. The germline V gene encodes CDR1 MNHNS and CDR2 SASEGT. The CDR3 sequence: CASSEVGEEPQHF. The CDR3 bases are TGTGCCAGCAGTGAGGTAGGGGAAGAGCCCCAGCATTTT.

This chain connects TRBV7-6 to TRBJ2-6, with 7 bases matching TRBD1. Looked up from germline, CDR1 is SGHVS and CDR2 is FNYEAQ. V gave up 1 base and J gave up 0 bases; unmatched junction bases: 6. This CDR3 is 18 amino acids long. In nucleotides, the CDR3 is TGTGCCAGCAGCTTAGGGGGACAGCCCGGCTCTGGGGCCAACGTCCTGACTTTC. Its translation is CASSLGGQPGSGANVLTF. Full variable domain (outside the CDR3, taken from reference TRBV7-6 and TRBJ2-6): GAGVSQSPRYKVTKRGQDVALRCDPISGHVSLYWYRQALGQGPEFLTYFNYEAQQDKSGLPNDRFSAERPEGSISTLTIQRTEQRDSAMYRCASSLGGQPGSGANVLTFGAGSRLTVL.

Ten or more counts support this clone. V and J are TRBV9 and TRBJ2-7; 10 bases agree with TRBD1. J gave up 2 bases and V 0 bases, and 5 bases lay outside the gene matches. The germline gives CDR1 SGDLS, CDR2 YYNGEE. The CDR3 loop spans 16 amino acids. The CDR3 coding sequence is TGTGCCAGCAGCGTAGCGGGACAGGGGTCCCCCTACGAGCAGTACTTC. It codes for CASSVAGQGSPYEQYF. The whole variable domain, remainder taken from reference TRBV9 and TRBJ2-7, is DSGVTQTPKHLITATGQRVTLRCSPRSGDLSVYWYQQSLDQGLQFLIQYYNGEERAKGNILERFSAQQFPDLHSELNLSSLELGDSALYFCASSVAGQGSPYEQYFGPGTRLTVT.

This sequence joins TRBV5-4 and TRBJ2-3; D call uncertain. Deletions cut 0 bases from V and 3 bases from J, with 11 bases between. Germline CDR1 SGHNT, CDR2 YYREEE (reference sequence). CDR3 length: 15 amino acids. The CDR3 DNA is TGTGCCAGCAGCTTGGGGACCAGAATAACAGATACGCAGTATTTT. It yields the protein CASSLGTRITDTQYF.

The V gene is TRBV30, the J gene TRBJ1-1; 7 nucleotides agree with TRBD1. Unmatched junction bases numbered 4, after V lost 2 bases and J lost 1 base. This CDR3 is 14 amino acids long. From germline, CDR1 is GTSNPN and CDR2 SVGIG (reference sequence). CDR3 nucleotides: TGTGCCTGGAGTCCCGGGACAGAGAACACTGAAGCTTTCTTT. Translation gives CAWSPGTENTEAFF.

This clone is a singleton in its sample. The gene calls are TRBV14 and TRBJ2-2; 7 bases fit TRBD1. This CDR3 has 14 amino acids. Looked up from germline, CDR1 is SGHDN and CDR2 is FVKESK. J was trimmed by 8 bases and V by 1 base; bases with no gene match: 4. The CDR3 here is CASSQATGLGELFF. CDR3 bases: TGTGCCAGCAGCCAAGCGACAGGGCTAGGGGAGCTGTTTTTT.

The J gene is TRBJ2-3, the V gene TRBV6-1, with TRBD1 as a possible D gene (6 bases). The CDR3 is made up of 15 amino acids. The V end was cut by 2 bases, the J end by 6 bases, with 15 bases between. CDR1 is MNHNS and CDR2 is SASEGT in the germline V gene. CDR3 sequence: CASSEYRGGEDTQYF. For the CDR3, the DNA is TGTGCCAGCAGTGAATACCGAGGGGGTGAGGATACGCAGTATTTT.

V and J are TRBV18 and TRBJ1-1; TRBD1 agrees at 7 bases. J was trimmed by 3 bases and V by 0 bases; bases with no gene match: 4. The CDR3 consists of 15 residues. Germline loops: CDR1 KGHSH, CDR2 LQKENI. The CDR3 nucleotides are TGTGCCAGCTCACCACCTTTTCAGGGGGACACTGAAGCTTTCTTT. This encodes CASSPPFQGDTEAFF.

V is TRBV30 and J is TRBJ1-5, with D possibly matching TRBD1 (6 bases). CDR3 size: 13 residues. Trimming took 1 base from V and 6 from J, leaving 10 bases between them. Germline CDR1 is GTSNPN and CDR2 is SVGIG (reference sequence). The CDR3 DNA follows: TGTGCCTGGAGTGGGACAGTCGGTCAGCCCCAGCATTTT. Its protein product is CAWSGTVGQPQHF.

The chain couples TRBV5-1 to TRBJ2-1; TRBD1 matches 10 bases. The CDR3 extends over 14 amino acids. Trimming took 2 bases from V and 9 from J; bases not matched to a gene: 5. Germline V gene data show CDR1 as SGHRS and CDR2 as YFSETQ. The CDR3 bases are TGCGCCAGCAGCTTTGGGACAGGGGTTGGTGAGCAGTTCTTC. It translates to CASSFGTGVGEQFF.

The V gene is TRBV27, the J gene TRBJ2-7, with D possibly matching TRBD2 (6 bases). Looked up from germline, CDR1 is MNHEY and CDR2 is SMNVEV (reference sequence). This CDR3 is built from 14 residues. The V end lost 5 bases, the J end lost 0 bases, and 11 bases lay between the germline ends. The CDR3 sequence is CASSTLGGSYEQYF. The CDR3 DNA follows: TGTGCCAGCAGTACCCTGGGGGGCTCCTACGAGCAGTACTTC.

V gene TRBV7-9 combines with J gene TRBJ2-7; 7 bases agree with TRBD2. V dropped 8 bases and J dropped 5; count of bases not matched to a gene: 9. The germline gives CDR1 SEHNR, CDR2 FQNEAQ (reference sequence). The CDR3 is made up of 13 amino acids. CDR3 nucleotide sequence: TGTGCCAGCGCAAAGACTAGCAGCCACGAGCAGTACTTC. Translating gives CASAKTSSHEQYF.

The chain carries TRBV18 and TRBJ1-5, with D possibly matching TRBD1 (6 bases). Between the trimmed V and J ends, which lost 4 bases and 1 base, there was a span of 11 bases. In germline, CDR1 is KGHSH, CDR2 LQKENI. The CDR3 is made up of 15 amino acids. The CDR3 is CASSQEGGSNQPQHF. CDR3 bases: TGTGCCAGCTCACAAGAGGGGGGGAGCAATCAGCCCCAGCATTTT.

The rearrangement uses TRBV6-5 and TRBJ1-2, with 8 bases fitting TRBD1. There are 14 residues in the CDR3. Germline V gene sequence: CDR1 MNHEY, CDR2 SVGAGI. J gave up 8 bases and V 1 base, and 6 bases lay outside the gene matches. The CDR3 region is CASSYYRGAGGYTF. The DNA of the CDR3 is TGTGCCAGCAGTTACTACAGGGGGGCCGGGGGCTACACCTTC.

This chain connects TRBV5-4 to TRBJ2-7; possible D gene TRBD1, 5 bases. Germline V gene sequence: CDR1 SGHNT, CDR2 YYREEE (reference sequence). Trimming cost V 0 bases and J 3 bases, with 13 bases left between them. The CDR3 runs to 15 residues. The CDR3 is CASSLALGHGYEQYF. In DNA, the CDR3 is TGTGCCAGCAGCTTGGCCCTAGGACACGGCTACGAGCAGTACTTC.

The gene calls are TRBV18 and TRBJ1-1; TRBD1 aligns across 9 bases. V lost 6 bases and J lost 3; bases outside the gene matches: 11. Germline V CDR1 and CDR2: KGHSH, LQKENI. This CDR3 is 16 amino acids long. The DNA of the CDR3 is TGTGCCAGCTCTACCGGGACAGGGCTGGGTGACACTGAAGCTTTCTTT. Encoded protein: CASSTGTGLGDTEAFF.

The rearrangement joins TRBV9 to TRBJ2-6; D perhaps matches TRBD2 (6 bases). Germline V gene lookup returns CDR1 SGDLS and CDR2 YYNGEE. V lost 7 bases and J 2 bases, leaving 7 bases between the germline ends. CDR3 length equals 13 residues. As DNA, the CDR3 is TGTGCCAGCGGGGAGGCTGGGGCCAACGTCCTGACTTTC. This translates into CASGEAGANVLTF.

This clone showed up just once. The chain joins TRBV11-2 to TRBJ2-2; no definite D call. V was shortened by 2 bases and J by 2 bases, with 6 bases between the two germline ends. Germline V gene lookup returns CDR1 SGHAT and CDR2 FQNNGV. This CDR3 is 14 amino acids long. CDR3 nucleotide sequence: TGTGCCAGCAGCTTAAATCATAACACCGGGGAGCTGTTTTTT. Its translation is CASSLNHNTGELFF.

The genes are TRBV6-5 and TRBJ1-2, with D unclear. This CDR3 has 16 residues. Germline assignment: CDR1 MNHEY and CDR2 SVGAGI. The V and J ends lost 0 bases and 4 bases respectively, with 15 bases between them. The CDR3 loop is CASSYSRAGSGYGYTF. CDR3 sequence (DNA): TGTGCCAGCAGTTACTCGAGAGCGGGGTCGGGCTATGGCTACACCTTC.

The chain has TRBV27 and TRBJ1-2, with D perhaps TRBD1 (6 bases). Germline V lookup: CDR1 MNHEY, CDR2 SMNVEV (reference sequence). Trimming took 0 bases from V and 2 from J, leaving 13 bases between them. The CDR3 runs to 16 residues. The CDR3 protein is CASSLSFDRSNYGYTF. The CDR3 nucleotides read TGTGCCAGCAGTTTATCCTTCGACAGGTCAAACTATGGCTACACCTTC.

This CDR3 is CASSSWTSGTNEQFF. The CDR3 DNA sequence: TGTGCCAGCAGCTCCTGGACTAGCGGGACAAATGAGCAGTTCTTC. This chain connects TRBV5-4 to TRBJ2-1; 12 positions agree with TRBD2. This CDR3 is 15 amino acids long. Unmatched junction bases numbered 5, after V lost 3 bases and J lost 7 bases. Germline-derived CDR1 and CDR2 are SGHNT and YYREEE (reference sequence).

V and J are TRBV5-1 and TRBJ2-5; D ambiguous. Germline CDR1 is SGHRS and CDR2 is YFSETQ. The CDR3 has 15 residues. V was trimmed by 2 bases and J by 2 bases, leaving 13 bases between them. CDR3 coding DNA: TGCGCCAGCAGCTTACATCTGGCAGAACAAGAGACCCAGTACTTC. It encodes CASSLHLAEQETQYF.

The J gene is TRBJ2-7, the V gene TRBV6-5; tentatively, D is TRBD2 (6 bases). Germline V gene data show CDR1 as MNHEY and CDR2 as SVGAGI. Trimming took 7 bases from V and 3 from J, leaving 19 bases between them. This CDR3 comprises 15 residues. DNA for the CDR3: TGTGCCAGCACTGGGCGGGGCAGGCTTATCTACGAGCAGTACTTC. Translation gives CASTGRGRLIYEQYF.

The chain couples TRBV18 to TRBJ2-5, with D perhaps given as TRBD1 or TRBD2 (5 bases each). The V gene lost 2 bases and the J gene lost 4 bases, with 14 bases spanning the gap. This CDR3 region has 15 residues. Germline V lookup: CDR1 KGHSH, CDR2 LQKENI. In DNA, the CDR3 is TGTGCCAGCTCACCAACGGCGGCTGGGGGAGAGACCCAGTACTTC. It specifies CASSPTAAGGETQYF.